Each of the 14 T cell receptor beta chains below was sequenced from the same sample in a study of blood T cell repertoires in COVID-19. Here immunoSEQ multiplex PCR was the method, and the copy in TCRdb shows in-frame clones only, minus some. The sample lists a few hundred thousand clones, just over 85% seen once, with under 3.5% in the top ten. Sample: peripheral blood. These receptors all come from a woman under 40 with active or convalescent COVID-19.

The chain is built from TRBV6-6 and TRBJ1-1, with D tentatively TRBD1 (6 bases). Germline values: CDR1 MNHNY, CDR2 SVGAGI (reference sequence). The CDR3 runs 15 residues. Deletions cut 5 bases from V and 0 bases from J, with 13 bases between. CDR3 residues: CASSRTDSVNTEAFF. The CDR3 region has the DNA TGTGCCAGCAGTAGGACGGACAGTGTGAACACTGAAGCTTTCTTT.

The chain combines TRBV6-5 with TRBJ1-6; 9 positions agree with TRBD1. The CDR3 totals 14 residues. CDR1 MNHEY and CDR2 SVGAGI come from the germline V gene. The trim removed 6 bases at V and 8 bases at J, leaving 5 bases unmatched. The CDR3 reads CASRRQGDYSPLHF. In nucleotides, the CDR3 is TGTGCCAGCAGACGACAGGGGGATTATTCACCCCTCCACTTT.

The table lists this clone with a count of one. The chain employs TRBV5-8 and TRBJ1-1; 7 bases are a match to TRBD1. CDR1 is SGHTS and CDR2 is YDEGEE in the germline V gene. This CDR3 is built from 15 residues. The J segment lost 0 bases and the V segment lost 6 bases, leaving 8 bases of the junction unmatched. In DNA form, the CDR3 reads TGTGCCAGCACCTTCATGGGACAGATGAACACTGAAGCTTTCTTT. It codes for CASTFMGQMNTEAFF.

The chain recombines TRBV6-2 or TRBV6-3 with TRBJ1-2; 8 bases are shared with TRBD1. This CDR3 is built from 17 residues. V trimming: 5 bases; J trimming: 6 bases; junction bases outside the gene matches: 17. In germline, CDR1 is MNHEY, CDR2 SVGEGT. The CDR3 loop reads CASSRAGTGLSWNGYTF. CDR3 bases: TGTGCCAGCAGTCGTGCGGGGACAGGCCTTAGTTGGAATGGCTACACCTTC.

CDR3 nucleotide sequence: TGTGCCAGCAGCTCCGACAGGGGGGTAGGAAACACCATATATTTT. It specifies CASSSDRGVGNTIYF. V usage is TRBV28 and J usage is TRBJ1-3, with 9 nucleotides matching TRBD1. Germline V gene lookup returns CDR1 MDHEN and CDR2 SYDVKM. Unmatched junction bases numbered 7, after V lost 6 bases and J lost 4 bases. The CDR3 consists of 15 residues.

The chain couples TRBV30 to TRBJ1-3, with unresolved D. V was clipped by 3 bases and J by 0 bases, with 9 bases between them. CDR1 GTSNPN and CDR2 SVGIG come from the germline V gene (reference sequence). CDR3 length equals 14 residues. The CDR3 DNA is TGTGCCTGGAGGAATGTCGGCTCTGGAAACACCATATATTTT. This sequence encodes CAWRNVGSGNTIYF.

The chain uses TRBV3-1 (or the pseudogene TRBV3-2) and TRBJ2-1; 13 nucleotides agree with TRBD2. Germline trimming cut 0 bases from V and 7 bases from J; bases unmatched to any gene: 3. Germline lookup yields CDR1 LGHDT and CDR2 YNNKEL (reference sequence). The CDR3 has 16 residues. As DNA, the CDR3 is TGTGCCAGCAGCCAAGACTCGACTAGCGGGGGGAATGAGCAGTTCTTC. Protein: CASSQDSTSGGNEQFF.

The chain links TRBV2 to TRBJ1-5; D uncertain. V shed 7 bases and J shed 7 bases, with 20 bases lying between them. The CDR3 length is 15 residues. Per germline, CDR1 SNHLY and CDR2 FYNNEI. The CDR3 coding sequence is TGTGCCAGCACAGGCTCAGGAGGATCTCGGCAGCCCCAGCATTTT. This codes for CASTGSGGSRQPQHF.

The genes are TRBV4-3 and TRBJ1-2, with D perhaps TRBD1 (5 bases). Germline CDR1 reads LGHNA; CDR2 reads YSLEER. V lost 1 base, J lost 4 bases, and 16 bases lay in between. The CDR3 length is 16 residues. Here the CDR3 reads CASSQGQGRGVYGYTF. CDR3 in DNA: TGCGCCAGCAGCCAAGGTCAGGGTCGAGGCGTCTATGGCTACACCTTC.

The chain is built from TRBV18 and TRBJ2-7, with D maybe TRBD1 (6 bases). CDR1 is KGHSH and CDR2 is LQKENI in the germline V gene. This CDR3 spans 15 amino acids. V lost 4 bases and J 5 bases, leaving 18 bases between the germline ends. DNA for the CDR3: TGTGCCAGCTCACTACGCGAACAGGGCCCCCACGAGCAGTACTTC. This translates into CASSLREQGPHEQYF. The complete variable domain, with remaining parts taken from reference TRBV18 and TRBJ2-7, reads NAGVMQNPRHLVRRRGQEARLRCSPMKGHSHVYWYRQLPEEGLKFMVYLQKENIIDESGMPKERFSAEFPKEGPSILRIQQVVRGDSAAYFCASSLREQGPHEQYFGPGTRLTVT.

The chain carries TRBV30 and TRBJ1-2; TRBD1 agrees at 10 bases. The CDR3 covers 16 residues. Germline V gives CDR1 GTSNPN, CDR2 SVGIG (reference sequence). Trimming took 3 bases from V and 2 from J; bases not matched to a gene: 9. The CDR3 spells CAWSAGGQGRNYGYTF. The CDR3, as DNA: TGTGCCTGGAGCGCGGGGGGACAGGGGCGAAACTATGGCTACACCTTC.

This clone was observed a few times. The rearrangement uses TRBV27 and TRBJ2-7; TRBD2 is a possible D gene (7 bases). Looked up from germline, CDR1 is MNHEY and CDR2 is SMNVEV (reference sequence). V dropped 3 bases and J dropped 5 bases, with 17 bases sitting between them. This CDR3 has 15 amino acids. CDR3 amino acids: CASSLRRGGLHEQYF. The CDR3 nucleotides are TGTGCCAGCAGTTTGAGGAGGGGGGGCTTACACGAGCAGTACTTC.

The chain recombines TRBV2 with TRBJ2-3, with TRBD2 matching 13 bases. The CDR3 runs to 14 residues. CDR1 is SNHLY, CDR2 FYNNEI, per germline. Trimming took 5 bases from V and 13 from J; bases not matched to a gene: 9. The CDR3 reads CASSTSGGALTKYF. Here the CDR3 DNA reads TGTGCCAGCAGTACTAGCGGGGGGGCATTAACTAAGTATTTT.

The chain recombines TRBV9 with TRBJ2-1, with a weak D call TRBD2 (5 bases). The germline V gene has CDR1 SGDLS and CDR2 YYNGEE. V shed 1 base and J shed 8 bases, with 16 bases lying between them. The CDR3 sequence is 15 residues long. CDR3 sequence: CASSVSDLGAYEQFF. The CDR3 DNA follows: TGTGCCAGCAGCGTATCGGACCTGGGAGCCTATGAGCAGTTCTTC. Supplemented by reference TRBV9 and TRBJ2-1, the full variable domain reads DSGVTQTPKHLITATGQRVTLRCSPRSGDLSVYWYQQSLDQGLQFLIQYYNGEERAKGNILERFSAQQFPDLHSELNLSSLELGDSALYFCASSVSDLGAYEQFFGPGTRLTVL.